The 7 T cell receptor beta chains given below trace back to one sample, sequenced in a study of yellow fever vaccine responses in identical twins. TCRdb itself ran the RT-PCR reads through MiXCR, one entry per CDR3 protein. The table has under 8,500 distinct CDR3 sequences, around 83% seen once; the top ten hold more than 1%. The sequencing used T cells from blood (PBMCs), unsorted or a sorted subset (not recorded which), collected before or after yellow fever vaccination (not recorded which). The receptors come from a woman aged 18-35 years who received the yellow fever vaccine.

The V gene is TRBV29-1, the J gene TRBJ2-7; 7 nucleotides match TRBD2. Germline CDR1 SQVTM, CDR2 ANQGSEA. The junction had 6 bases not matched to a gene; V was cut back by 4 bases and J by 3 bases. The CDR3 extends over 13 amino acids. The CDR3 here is CSVGSGGIYEQYF. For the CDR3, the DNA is TGCAGCGTTGGGTCGGGGGGAATCTACGAGCAGTACTTC.

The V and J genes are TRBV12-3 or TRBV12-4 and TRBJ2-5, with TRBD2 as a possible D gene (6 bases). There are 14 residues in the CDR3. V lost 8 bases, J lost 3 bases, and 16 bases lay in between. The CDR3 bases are TGTGCCAGCTCCCTAAGGAGGGTAAAAGAGACCCAGTACTTC. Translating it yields CASSLRRVKETQYF.

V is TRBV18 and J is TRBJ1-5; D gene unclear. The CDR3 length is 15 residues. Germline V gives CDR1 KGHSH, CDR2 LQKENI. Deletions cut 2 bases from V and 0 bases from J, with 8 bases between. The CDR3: CASSPTGNSNQPQHF. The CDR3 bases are TGTGCCAGCTCACCAACCGGTAATAGCAATCAGCCCCAGCATTTT.

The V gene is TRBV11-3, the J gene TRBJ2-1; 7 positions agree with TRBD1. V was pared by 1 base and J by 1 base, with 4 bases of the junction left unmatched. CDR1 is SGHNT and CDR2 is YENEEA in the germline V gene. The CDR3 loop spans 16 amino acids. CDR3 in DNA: TGTGCCAGCAGCTTAGCAAACAGGGGTTCCTACAATGAGCAGTTCTTC. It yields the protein CASSLANRGSYNEQFF.

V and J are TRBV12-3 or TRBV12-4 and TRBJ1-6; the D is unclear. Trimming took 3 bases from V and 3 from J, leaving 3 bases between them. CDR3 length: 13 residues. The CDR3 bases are TGTGCCAGCAGTTTTAACTATAATTCACCCCTCCACTTT. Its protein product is CASSFNYNSPLHF.

The CDR3 loop reads CSALGTGVRVNQPQHF. Written as DNA, the CDR3 is TGCAGTGCTCTCGGGACAGGGGTGAGGGTCAATCAGCCCCAGCATTTT. The rearrangement joins TRBV20-1 to TRBJ1-5; 10 bases align to TRBD1. The V gene end was trimmed by 5 bases and the J gene end by 3 bases; junction bases not matched to a gene: 10. Germline CDR1 DFQATT, CDR2 SNEGSKA (reference sequence). The CDR3 covers 16 residues.

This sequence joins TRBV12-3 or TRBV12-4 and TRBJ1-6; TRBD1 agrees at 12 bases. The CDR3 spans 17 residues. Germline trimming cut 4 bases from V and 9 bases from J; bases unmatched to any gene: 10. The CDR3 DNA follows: TGTGCCAGCAGTTCGGGACAGGGGGCAGTTAAGCGTTCACCCCTCCACTTT. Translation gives CASSSGQGAVKRSPLHF.